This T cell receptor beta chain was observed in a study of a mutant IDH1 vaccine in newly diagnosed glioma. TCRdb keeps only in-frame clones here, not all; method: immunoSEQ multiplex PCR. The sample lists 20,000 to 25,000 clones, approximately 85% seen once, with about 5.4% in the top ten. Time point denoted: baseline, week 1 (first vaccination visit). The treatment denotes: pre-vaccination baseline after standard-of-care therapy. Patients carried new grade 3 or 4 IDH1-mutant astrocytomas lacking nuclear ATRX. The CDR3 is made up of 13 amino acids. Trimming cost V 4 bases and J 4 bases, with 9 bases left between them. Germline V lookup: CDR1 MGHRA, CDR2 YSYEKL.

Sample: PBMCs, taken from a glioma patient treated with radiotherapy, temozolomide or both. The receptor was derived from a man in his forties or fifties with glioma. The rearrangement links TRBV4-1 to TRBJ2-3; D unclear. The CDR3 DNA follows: TGCGCCAGCAGCCTAGGTGGGTCAGATACGCAGTATTTT. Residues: CASSLGGSDTQYF.